Described below is a single T cell receptor (beta chain) sequence and its context. Original analysis: Cell counts per sample came from amplifying reference gene primers. TCRdb keeps only in-frame clones here, not all; method: immunoSEQ multiplex PCR. V, J and clone size derive from that table, while D and trimming were established from the DNA sequence. The data contain approximately 63,000 clones, 86% of them singletons. CDR1 LNHDA and CDR2 SQIVND come from the germline V gene (reference sequence). With 2 bases removed from V and 10 bases from J, the gap between germline ends came to 12 bases. CDR3 length: 14 amino acids. The data derive from a study of blood T cell repertoires in COVID-19. Study-wide context: The origin of the acute and convalescent COVID-19 samples was the United States, Italy and Spain. T cells, B-cell-depleted T cells, or PBMCs provided the cDNA or gDNA that served as material.

This chain joins TRBV19 and TRBJ1-6, with a weak D call TRBD1 (5 bases). This clonotype was sampled from a woman of 80 years or more with acute or convalescent COVID-19. The sample was peripheral blood. For the CDR3, the DNA is TGTGCCAGTAGTATAACGGCGGCAGGGTCACCCCTCCACTTT. Amino acids: CASSITAAGSPLHF.